Following are 27 T cell receptor beta chains from one sample sequenced in a study of T cells in Graves' hyperthyroidism and ophthalmopathy. It was RNA transcripts that yielded the amplified TCR beta CDR3 regions. The study used the HTBI primer set for a first-round RT-PCR of the TCR CDR3. TCRdb itself ran the multiplex PCR reads through MiXCR, one entry per CDR3 protein. This sample has roughly 300,000 distinct CDR3 sequences; 15% to 20% occur once, and the top ten carry about 53%. Sequenced: blood. The receptors were sampled from a woman in her 50s with Graves' hyperthyroidism.

This clonotype was picked up many times. The chain has TRBV6-2 or TRBV6-3 and TRBJ2-7; 10 bases fit TRBD2. The junction had 4 bases not matched to a gene; V was cut back by 2 bases and J by 0 bases. CDR3 length equals 16 residues. CDR1 MNHEY and CDR2 SVGEGT come from the germline V gene. The CDR3 DNA reads as TGTGCCAGCAGTTACGAACTAGCGGGGATCTCCTACGAGCAGTACGTC. It is translated as CASSYELAGISYEQYV.

This clonotype was seen a single time. The chain combines TRBV27 with TRBJ2-2; TRBD2 matches 7 bases. CDR1 MNHEY and CDR2 SMNVEV come from the germline V gene (reference sequence). The CDR3 totals 15 residues. J gave up 2 bases and V 6 bases, and 6 bases lay outside the gene matches. The DNA of the CDR3 is TGTGCCAGCAGACCCAGCGGGACTAACACCGGGGAGCTGTTTTTT. Encoded protein: CASRPSGTNTGELFF.

V and J are TRBV9 and TRBJ2-2; the D gene is possibly TRBD2 (5 bases). V was pared by 0 bases and J by 6 bases, with 12 bases between. Germline V CDR1 and CDR2: SGDLS, YYNGEE. The CDR3 totals 15 residues. The CDR3 here is CASSVVSGTAGELFF. The CDR3, as DNA: TGTGCCAGCAGCGTAGTTTCGGGAACGGCCGGGGAGCTGTTTTTT. The whole variable domain, filled in from reference TRBV9 and TRBJ2-2, reads DSGVTQTPKHLITATGQRVTLRCSPRSGDLSVYWYQQSLDQGLQFLIQYYNGEERAKGNILERFSAQQFPDLHSELNLSSLELGDSALYFCASSVVSGTAGELFFGEGSRLTVL.

This chain links TRBV11-2 with TRBJ2-3; 11 nucleotides line up with TRBD1. Germline loops: CDR1 SGHAT, CDR2 FQNNGV. V lost 5 bases and J lost 3; bases outside the gene matches: 7. The CDR3 consists of 16 residues. The CDR3 nucleotides read TGTGCCAGCAGCAATACCGGGACAGGGGGGACAGATACGCAGTATTTT. Its translation is CASSNTGTGGTDTQYF.

The rearrangement uses TRBV30 and TRBJ2-3; D gene uncertain. From germline, CDR1 is GTSNPN and CDR2 SVGIG (reference sequence). The CDR3 is 10 amino acids. Trimming took off 4 bases at V and 6 bases at J, with 5 bases between the two ends. The CDR3 DNA reads TGTGCCTGGATGTTGGATACGCAGTATTTT. This translates into CAWMLDTQYF.

Comment on this clonotype: This clone may be a read error of a much larger clone one base away. This rearrangement joins TRBV2 to TRBJ1-2; D remains ambiguous. With 4 bases removed from V and 4 bases from J, the gap between germline ends came to 16 bases. Germline CDR1 is SNHLY and CDR2 is FYNNEI. This CDR3 contains 15 residues. Written as DNA, the CDR3 is TGTGCCAGCAGTGTGGGAGGACGGGGAGCCTATGGCTACACCTTC. Amino acids: CASSVGGRGAYGYTF.

This chain links TRBV20-1 with TRBJ2-5; TRBD1 agrees at 7 bases. Germline V gene lookup returns CDR1 DFQATT and CDR2 SNEGSKA (reference sequence). This CDR3 is built from 13 residues. The V segment lost 3 bases and the J segment 5 bases; nucleotides outside the gene matches: 6. The DNA for the CDR3 is TGCAGTGCTAGGAAAGACAGGGTGGAGACCCAGTACTTC. Its protein product is CSARKDRVETQYF.

The rearrangement links TRBV25-1 to TRBJ1-2; D is unresolved. Germline CDR1 reads MGHDK; CDR2 reads SYGVNS. Trimming took 2 bases from V and 3 from J, leaving 7 bases between them. The CDR3 extends over 13 amino acids. DNA of the CDR3: TGTGCCAGCAGTGAACCTACAGACTATGGCTACACCTTC. Translated, it gives CASSEPTDYGYTF.

This clonotype was recorded many times. The rearrangement links TRBV20-1 to TRBJ2-5; weak D call: TRBD2 (5 bases). V lost 3 bases to trimming and J lost 5 bases, with 13 bases between them. CDR1 is DFQATT and CDR2 is SNEGSKA in the germline V gene (reference sequence). This CDR3 is built from 13 residues. The CDR3 region is CSARTSPGETQYF. CDR3 DNA: TGCAGTGCTAGGACTTCGCCGGGGGAGACCCAGTACTTC.

This clonotype has more than one count but fewer than ten. The chain couples TRBV11-2 to TRBJ2-7, with D uncertain. This CDR3 contains 13 residues. The V gene's germline CDR1 is SGHAT and CDR2 FQNNGV. The ends were cut back, 0 bases at V and 5 bases at J, with 8 bases in the middle. CDR3 DNA: TGTGCCAGCAGCTTAGAGATGGATGACGAGCAGTACTTC. This sequence encodes CASSLEMDDEQYF.

This clonotype was counted many times. This chain connects TRBV7-3 to TRBJ2-5; tentative D call: TRBD1 (5 bases). The V and J ends lost 5 bases and 4 bases respectively, with 11 bases between them. Germline assignment: CDR1 SGHTA and CDR2 FQGTGA. The CDR3 is 13 amino acids. CDR3 nucleotide sequence: TGTGCCAGCAGCCCCTATAGGGGAGAGACCCAGTACTTC. Translated: CASSPYRGETQYF.

This chain uses TRBV6-6 with TRBJ1-2; D ambiguous. Germline CDR1 MNHNY, CDR2 SVGAGI (reference sequence). This CDR3 contains 14 residues. V was clipped by 2 bases and J by 7 bases, with 14 bases between them. The CDR3 DNA sequence: TGTGCCAGCAGTTACCAATCTACGACCAGTGGCTACACCTTC. This codes for CASSYQSTTSGYTF.

A few counts support this clonotype. The J gene is TRBJ2-5, the V gene TRBV4-1; D call uncertain. Germline CDR1 and CDR2: MGHRA and YSYEKL. The ends were cut back, 1 base at V and 4 bases at J, with 10 bases in the middle. The CDR3 length is 14 residues. This CDR3 is CASSQGNGRETQYF. CDR3 nucleotide sequence: TGCGCCAGCAGCCAAGGTAACGGGCGAGAGACCCAGTACTTC.

This clonotype showed up just a few times. This chain joins TRBV20-1 and TRBJ1-1; D not certain. This CDR3 has 16 amino acids. V was pared by 0 bases and J by 10 bases, with 24 bases between. The germline gives CDR1 DFQATT, CDR2 SNEGSKA (reference sequence). The CDR3 DNA reads as TGCAGTGCTAGAGATGATTTCTCCAAACTAGGTAACGGAGCTTTCTTT. It yields the protein CSARDDFSKLGNGAFF.

This clonotype was counted ten times or more. The V call is TRBV19, the J call TRBJ1-1; 8 bases are shared with TRBD1. J was trimmed by 1 base and V by 3 bases; bases with no gene match: 7. CDR3 size: 16 residues. CDR1 is LNHDA and CDR2 is SQIVND in the germline V gene (reference sequence). The CDR3 sequence is CASSIYKGTGNTEAFF. The CDR3 DNA sequence: TGTGCCAGTAGTATTTATAAGGGGACAGGGAACACTGAAGCTTTCTTT.

Ten or more counts support this clonotype. This rearrangement joins TRBV2 to TRBJ2-3, with D possibly matching TRBD2 (5 bases). V was clipped by 2 bases and J by 1 base, with 10 bases between them. Germline V gene data show CDR1 as SNHLY and CDR2 as FYNNEI. The CDR3 totals 15 residues. CDR3 in amino acids: CASSEMGSGTDTQYF. CDR3 nucleotide sequence: TGTGCCAGCAGTGAAATGGGGAGCGGCACAGATACGCAGTATTTT.

The rearrangement joins TRBV4-2 to TRBJ2-2; 12 nucleotides agree with TRBD2. Germline assignment: CDR1 LGHNA and CDR2 YNFKEQ. J gave up 2 bases and V 0 bases, and 1 base lay outside the gene matches. The CDR3 extends over 17 amino acids. CDR3 sequence (DNA): TGTGCCAGCAGCCAAGAGGGACTAGCGGGCAACACCGGGGAGCTGTTTTTT. Translation gives CASSQEGLAGNTGELFF.

This rearrangement joins TRBV20-1 to TRBJ1-5; D is perhaps TRBD1 (6 bases). Germline CDR1 and CDR2: DFQATT and SNEGSKA (reference sequence). V shed 1 base and J shed 11 bases, with 12 bases lying between them. This CDR3 has 12 amino acids. Here the CDR3 DNA reads TGCAGTGCTAGAGGGCAAGACAGGTCCCAGCATTTT. Amino acids: CSARGQDRSQHF.

This clonotype was picked up many times. This rearrangement joins TRBV27 to TRBJ2-1; 7 bases are shared with TRBD2. Germline V gene sequence: CDR1 MNHEY, CDR2 SMNVEV (reference sequence). V gave up 6 bases and J gave up 4 bases; unmatched junction bases: 12. This CDR3 region has 16 residues. The CDR3 is CASSSLGGRKYNEQFF. In DNA form, the CDR3 reads TGTGCCAGCAGCAGCCTCGGCGGGAGAAAATACAATGAGCAGTTCTTC.

This clonotype came up a few times. This chain connects TRBV5-1 to TRBJ1-1; D perhaps matches TRBD1 (5 bases). The CDR3 loop spans 15 amino acids. The germline V gene encodes CDR1 SGHRS and CDR2 YFSETQ. V lost 0 bases, J lost 1 base, and 10 bases lay in between. The CDR3 sequence is CASSLDGGPNTEAFF. DNA for the CDR3: TGCGCCAGCAGCTTGGATGGGGGACCGAACACTGAAGCTTTCTTT.

CDR3 bases: TGTGCCAGCAGTTACCCCGGGAGACAAGAGACCCAGTACTTC. As protein: CASSYPGRQETQYF. The chain is built from TRBV6-5 and TRBJ2-5; a weak D match, TRBD2 (6 bases). In germline, CDR1 is MNHEY, CDR2 SVGAGI. This CDR3 spans 14 amino acids. V lost 2 bases to trimming and J lost 2 bases, with 9 bases between them.

The sample holds many counts of this clonotype. The chain combines TRBV5-6 with TRBJ2-3; no definite D call. Germline V gives CDR1 SGHDT, CDR2 YYEEEE. The V gene lost 1 base and the J gene lost 1 base, with 19 bases spanning the gap. The CDR3 has 18 amino acids. Here the CDR3 reads CASSLPFRTQDRTDTQYF. In DNA form, the CDR3 reads TGTGCCAGCAGCTTGCCCTTCCGGACCCAAGATCGCACAGATACGCAGTATTTT.

This clonotype was seen repeatedly, ten times or more. The chain joins TRBV12-3 or TRBV12-4 to TRBJ1-5; D may be TRBD1 (5 bases). CDR3 length: 14 residues. V was shortened by 3 bases and J by 3 bases, with 9 bases between the two germline ends. This CDR3 is CASSFSGANQPQHF. The CDR3 DNA follows: TGTGCCAGCAGTTTCTCCGGGGCCAATCAGCCCCAGCATTTT.

This clonotype was observed a handful of times. The rearrangement joins TRBV30 to TRBJ2-3; 9 bases are shared with TRBD2. J lost 3 bases, V lost 3 bases, and 13 bases had no gene match. The length of the CDR3 is 17 residues. CDR1 and CDR2 (germline): GTSNPN, SVGIG (reference sequence). CDR3 residues: CAWSRHLSGSRTDTQYF. CDR3 sequence (DNA): TGTGCCTGGAGCCGCCACCTTAGCGGGAGTCGGACAGATACGCAGTATTTT.

This clonotype has more than one count but fewer than ten. The rearrangement links TRBV19 to TRBJ1-4; 9 bases line up with TRBD1. V gave up 5 bases and J gave up 7 bases; unmatched junction bases: 8. The germline V gene encodes CDR1 LNHDA and CDR2 SQIVND (reference sequence). This CDR3 is 15 amino acids long. CDR3 protein: CASSPQGATSEKLFF. The CDR3 nucleotides read TGTGCCAGTAGTCCACAGGGGGCGACGTCTGAAAAACTGTTTTTT. The full variable domain, in which reference TRBV19 and TRBJ1-4 provide the parts outside the CDR3, is DGGITQSPKYLFRKEGQNVTLSCEQNLNHDAMYWYRQDPGQGLRLIYYSQIVNDFQKGDIAEGYSVSREKKESFPLTVTSAQKNPTAFYLCASSPQGATSEKLFFGSGTQLSVL.

This clonotype was recorded at least ten times. The chain couples TRBV5-1 to TRBJ1-6, with no clear D. V was shortened by 6 bases and J by 6 bases, with 10 bases between the two germline ends. CDR1 and CDR2 from the germline V gene are SGHRS and YFSETQ. The length of the CDR3 is 13 residues. The CDR3 DNA reads TGCGCCAGCACCCGGGATCTTAATTCACCCCTCCACTTT. Its protein product is CASTRDLNSPLHF.

This clonotype appeared many times. The V call is TRBV30, the J call TRBJ1-5; D is unresolved. Trimming took off 4 bases at V and 7 bases at J, with 17 bases between the two ends. CDR1 and CDR2 (germline): GTSNPN, SVGIG (reference sequence). CDR3 size: 14 residues. The CDR3 loop reads CAWNAGSLSQPQHF. In DNA, the CDR3 is TGTGCCTGGAATGCGGGCTCTCTTTCCCAGCCCCAGCATTTT.